The next 30 T cell receptor beta chains were all read from a single sample in a study of blood T cells in healthy people across ages. Together with a sample-barcoded 5' primer, a J-beta primer mix was included in a second PCR lasting about 6 to 11 cycles. TCRdb recomputed calls from the 5' RACE reads with MiXCR, one row per CDR3 protein. Of 650,000 to 1,000,000 distinct CDR3 sequences in the sample, around 50% are singletons; the top ten hold roughly 20%. The sequenced sample consisted of blood. All receptors derive from an older man in good health.

The chain is built from TRBV20-1 and TRBJ1-1, with a tentative D call TRBD1 (5 bases). CDR3 size: 12 residues. The germline V and J ends were trimmed by 6 bases and 2 bases, with 10 bases remaining between them. CDR1 is DFQATT, CDR2 SNEGSKA, per germline (reference sequence). Here the CDR3 DNA reads TGCAGTGCCCTGGGGGGTAACACTGAAGCTTTCTTT. It is translated as CSALGGNTEAFF.

This chain joins TRBV12-3 or TRBV12-4 and TRBJ1-2, with D hard to call. The CDR3 is 12 residues long. Deletions cut 3 bases from V and 4 bases from J, with 6 bases between. CDR3 residues: CASSFDIYGYTF. The CDR3 bases are TGTGCCAGCAGTTTCGACATCTATGGCTACACCTTC.

This chain connects TRBV4-1 to TRBJ2-7; 7 bases fit TRBD2. V trimming: 1 base; J trimming: 6 bases; junction bases outside the gene matches: 3. Germline CDR1 MGHRA, CDR2 YSYEKL. The CDR3 consists of 13 residues. The CDR3 nucleotides read TGCGCCAGCAGCCAAGTGGGCGGGGGCGAGCAGTACTTC. Residues: CASSQVGGGEQYF.

The gene calls are TRBV4-1 and TRBJ2-7; weak D call: TRBD1 (8 bases). The V gene's germline CDR1 is MGHRA and CDR2 YSYEKL. V was pared by 3 bases and J by 4 bases, with 19 bases between. The CDR3 is 16 amino acids. The CDR3 region has the DNA TGCGCCAGCAGCCAGGTCCGGGAGGACAGGGATTACGAGCAGTACTTC. The encoded protein is CASSQVREDRDYEQYF.

The genes are TRBV7-9 and TRBJ2-7, with TRBD1 matching over 8 bases. CDR1 and CDR2 (germline): SEHNR, FQNEAQ (reference sequence). Trimming removed 2 bases from V and 7 bases from J; junction bases left unmatched: 13. CDR3 length equals 16 residues. The CDR3 loop is CASSLLWTGPYNEQYF. The CDR3 DNA is TGTGCCAGCAGCTTACTCTGGACAGGGCCCTACAATGAGCAGTACTTC.

The DNA for the CDR3 is TGTGCCAGCAGTTCTCAGACTAGCGGGAGCGTAAAGACCCAGTACTTC. Encoded protein: CASSSQTSGSVKTQYF. This sequence joins TRBV6-2 or TRBV6-3 and TRBJ2-5; 12 bases line up with TRBD2. This CDR3 is 16 amino acids long. V lost 4 bases to trimming and J lost 6 bases; unmatched junction nucleotides: 9. Per germline, CDR1 MNHEY and CDR2 SVGEGT.

The V and J genes are TRBV20-1 and TRBJ2-3; 11 bases agree with TRBD2. Germline CDR1 DFQATT, CDR2 SNEGSKA (reference sequence). The CDR3 is 15 residues long. V gave up 5 bases and J gave up 2 bases; unmatched junction bases: 6. DNA of the CDR3: TGCAGTGCTCATAGCGGGGGGGAACCCACAGATACGCAGTATTTT. This encodes CSAHSGGEPTDTQYF.

The chain has TRBV12-3 or TRBV12-4 and TRBJ2-1, with 9 bases that match TRBD1. After removal of 6 bases from V and 4 bases from J, the junction contained 7 bases not matched to a gene. The CDR3 length is 15 residues. For the CDR3, the DNA is TGTGCCAGCAGGTCTGGACAGGGGTTATACAATGAGCAGTTCTTC. This gives the protein CASRSGQGLYNEQFF.

The gene calls are TRBV20-1 and TRBJ1-1; D might be TRBD1 (5 bases). The ends were cut back, 4 bases at V and 6 bases at J, with 12 bases in the middle. CDR1 and CDR2 from the germline V gene are DFQATT and SNEGSKA (reference sequence). There are 12 residues in the CDR3. CDR3 DNA: TGCAGTGCTACCGGGGGAGTCTCTGAAGCTTTCTTT. Translated: CSATGGVSEAFF.

V gene TRBV6-5 combines with J gene TRBJ1-5; no firm D call. The CDR3 consists of 14 residues. V was shortened by 2 bases and J by 7 bases, with 12 bases between the two germline ends. CDR1 MNHEY and CDR2 SVGAGI come from the germline V gene. In DNA, the CDR3 is TGTGCCAGCAGTTACGACCCGGAGGGACAGCCCCAGCATTTT. Protein product: CASSYDPEGQPQHF.

This clonotype was observed a few times. V usage is TRBV7-2 and J usage is TRBJ2-5; 9 bases align to TRBD1. Trimming removed 1 base from V and 11 bases from J; junction bases left unmatched: 11. The CDR3 is 15 residues long. Germline CDR1 and CDR2: SGHTA and FQGNSA. The CDR3 region is CASSLGGTGYPEQYF. The CDR3 DNA reads TGTGCCAGCAGCTTAGGCGGGACAGGGTACCCAGAGCAGTACTTC.

The J gene is TRBJ1-1, the V gene TRBV6-1, with TRBD1 matching 7 bases. The V gene's germline CDR1 is MNHNS and CDR2 SASEGT. This CDR3 region has 15 residues. V was clipped by 1 base and J by 4 bases; unmatched bases: 6. The CDR3 reads CASSEDGTATTEAFF. The CDR3 DNA follows: TGTGCCAGCAGTGAAGATGGGACAGCGACCACTGAAGCTTTCTTT.

This CDR3 reads CSVGTAGRVHEQFF. The CDR3 DNA reads TGCAGCGTTGGGACTGCCGGCCGGGTCCATGAGCAGTTCTTC. V is TRBV29-1 and J is TRBJ2-1, with a weak D call TRBD2 (5 bases). The germline V and J ends were trimmed by 4 bases and 8 bases, with 18 bases remaining between them. Germline V gene lookup returns CDR1 SQVTM and CDR2 ANQGSEA. This CDR3 comprises 14 residues.

This clonotype was detected a few times. V gene TRBV7-6 combines with J gene TRBJ2-2; TRBD2 aligns across 10 bases. With V trimmed by 1 base and J by 8 bases, 4 bases remained unmatched. Germline CDR1 SGHVS, CDR2 FNYEAQ. The CDR3 covers 15 residues. DNA of the CDR3: TGTGCCAGCAGCTTAGGGACTAGCGGCACTGGGGAGCTGTTTTTT. As protein: CASSLGTSGTGELFF. Looking up the rest from reference TRBV7-6 and TRBJ2-2 gives the full variable domain: GAGVSQSPRYKVTKRGQDVALRCDPISGHVSLYWYRQALGQGPEFLTYFNYEAQQDKSGLPNDRFSAERPEGSISTLTIQRTEQRDSAMYRCASSLGTSGTGELFFGEGSRLTVL.

The chain has TRBV21-1 and TRBJ2-3; the table calls TRBD2, which could not be checked here. TRBV21-1 is a known pseudogene. The CDR3 contains 10 residues. The CDR3 sequence: CASMTLGQYF. The CDR3 DNA reads as TGTGCCAGCATGACCCTCGGGCAGTATTTT.

The gene calls are TRBV6-6 and TRBJ1-2, with D unclear. The germline V gene has CDR1 MNHNY and CDR2 SVGAGI (reference sequence). The CDR3 runs to 15 residues. V shed 4 bases and J shed 7 bases, with 19 bases lying between them. CDR3 sequence reads: CASSCSTVEMAGYTF. The CDR3 DNA reads as TGTGCCAGCAGTTGCTCCACCGTAGAGATGGCTGGCTACACCTTC.

This chain connects TRBV12-3 or TRBV12-4 to TRBJ2-1; D not certain. The germline V and J ends were trimmed by 1 base and 12 bases, with 10 bases remaining between them. This CDR3 spans 12 amino acids. For the CDR3, the DNA is TGTGCCAGCAGTTTAGGCGCCTATGGGCAGTTCTTC. Protein product: CASSLGAYGQFF.

This clonotype was seen only a few times. The V call is TRBV11-3, the J call TRBJ2-7; D remains unclear. Germline CDR1 and CDR2: SGHNT and YENEEA. Trimming took 7 bases from V and 0 from J, leaving 13 bases between them. The CDR3 totals 14 residues. The DNA of the CDR3 is TGTGCCAGCACCTCGGGCAGGCTCTCCTACGAGCAGTACTTC. Translation: CASTSGRLSYEQYF.

This clonotype has a handful of counts. The chain couples TRBV20-1 to TRBJ1-2, with D unresolved. Trimming cost V 6 bases and J 8 bases, with 16 bases left between them. The CDR3 extends over 12 amino acids. The germline V gene has CDR1 DFQATT and CDR2 SNEGSKA (reference sequence). CDR3 nucleotides: TGCAGTGCCGCCCGGGAGGAGAAAGGCTACACCTTC. Its translation is CSAAREEKGYTF.

The chain recombines TRBV13 with TRBJ2-1; 7 bases fit TRBD1. V was pared by 1 base and J by 2 bases, with 5 bases of the junction left unmatched. CDR3 size: 16 residues. Looked up from germline, CDR1 is PRHDT and CDR2 is FYEKMQ (reference sequence). The CDR3 DNA reads as TGTGCCAGCAGCTTAGAGGGGGCTAATACCTACAATGAGCAGTTCTTC. It codes for CASSLEGANTYNEQFF.

CDR3 protein: CASSKQGDRTDTQYF. In DNA, the CDR3 is TGCGCCAGCAGCAAACAGGGGGATCGTACAGATACGCAGTATTTT. The rearrangement joins TRBV5-1 to TRBJ2-3; 8 positions match TRBD1. The CDR3 sequence is 15 residues long. With V trimmed by 4 bases and J by 3 bases, 7 bases remained unmatched. Germline loops: CDR1 SGHRS, CDR2 YFSETQ.

V and J are TRBV7-8 and TRBJ1-1; D perhaps matches TRBD1 (5 bases). The CDR3 consists of 15 residues. The germline V gene has CDR1 SGHVS and CDR2 FQNEAQ. V was cut by 5 bases and J by 4 bases, with 17 bases left in between. The CDR3, as DNA: TGTGCCAGCAGCGTTAATGCAGGGTGGGGCACTGAAGCTTTCTTT. Its protein is CASSVNAGWGTEAFF. The full variable domain, completed using reference TRBV7-8 and TRBJ1-1, is GAGVSQSPRYKVAKRGQDVALRCDPISGHVSLFWYQQALGQGPEFLTYFQNEAQLDKSGLPSDRFFAERPEGSVSTLKIQRTQQEDSAVYLCASSVNAGWGTEAFFGQGTRLTVV.

J is TRBJ2-7 and V is TRBV6-5; D call uncertain. Germline V gene lookup returns CDR1 MNHEY and CDR2 SVGAGI. Trimming took off 0 bases at V and 1 base at J, with 22 bases between the two ends. The length of the CDR3 is 19 residues. The CDR3 coding sequence is TGTGCCAGCAGTTACTCACGCCCATGGTTACAGTCCCGATCCTACGAGCAGTACTTC. It yields the protein CASSYSRPWLQSRSYEQYF.

This chain joins TRBV5-6 and TRBJ2-5, with 8 bases identical to TRBD1. The trim removed 2 bases at V and 1 base at J, leaving 4 bases unmatched. Germline-derived CDR1 and CDR2 are SGHDT and YYEEEE. The CDR3 loop spans 15 amino acids. CDR3 region: CASSLGRGPQETQYF. The CDR3 DNA sequence: TGTGCCAGCAGCTTAGGCAGGGGGCCCCAAGAGACCCAGTACTTC.

A single count supports this clonotype. A junction boundary mismatches the germline segment, possibly from a read error. The chain is built from TRBV20-1 and TRBJ2-3, with D unresolved. Germline CDR1 is DFQATT and CDR2 is SNEGSKA (reference sequence). The CDR3 covers 13 residues. CDR3 region: CSAFNDGTATQYF. In DNA, the CDR3 is TGCAGTGCTTTCAACGACGGCACAGCTACGCAGTATTTT.

This clonotype was counted a few times. This chain uses TRBV5-1 with TRBJ2-2, with D tentatively TRBD2 (6 bases). CDR1 SGHRS and CDR2 YFSETQ come from the germline V gene. This CDR3 spans 14 amino acids. V gave up 4 bases and J gave up 1 base, with 8 bases separating them. CDR3 amino acids: CASSEGLNTGELFF. DNA of the CDR3: TGCGCCAGCAGCGAGGGACTGAACACCGGGGAGCTGTTTTTT.

This clonotype was counted only a few times. The V and J genes are TRBV3-1 and TRBJ2-5; D could derive from TRBD1 or TRBD2 (6 bases each). V lost 3 bases, J lost 5 bases, and 19 bases lay in between. The germline CDR1 and CDR2 sequences are LGHDT and YNNKEL (reference sequence). The CDR3 extends over 16 amino acids. The CDR3 here is CASSQRLGGSSETQYF. DNA of the CDR3: TGTGCCAGCAGCCAGCGACTAGGGGGATCGTCGGAGACCCAGTACTTC.

J is TRBJ2-5 and V is TRBV7-2, with 8 bases identical to TRBD2. The germline V gene encodes CDR1 SGHTA and CDR2 FQGNSA. This CDR3 comprises 16 residues. V trimming: 1 base; J trimming: 4 bases; junction bases outside the gene matches: 8. This chain's CDR3 is CASSLGAAGVVETQYF. For the CDR3, the DNA is TGTGCCAGCAGCTTAGGGGCAGCGGGAGTAGTAGAGACCCAGTACTTC.

This clonotype was detected ten times or more. The chain combines TRBV12-3 or TRBV12-4 with TRBJ2-7; D is unclear. V was pared by 3 bases and J by 3 bases, with 6 bases between. CDR3 size: 12 residues. This CDR3 reads CASSFLGYEQYF. For the CDR3, the DNA is TGTGCCAGCAGTTTTCTGGGCTACGAGCAGTACTTC.

This clonotype was observed a few times. This sequence joins TRBV5-6 and TRBJ1-2; the D is unclear. V shed 5 bases and J shed 6 bases, with 17 bases lying between them. The CDR3 has 14 residues. The V gene's germline CDR1 is SGHDT and CDR2 YYEEEE. CDR3 in amino acids: CASSLKDRSDGYTF. CDR3 in DNA: TGTGCCAGCAGTCTCAAGGACCGTTCTGATGGCTACACCTTC.